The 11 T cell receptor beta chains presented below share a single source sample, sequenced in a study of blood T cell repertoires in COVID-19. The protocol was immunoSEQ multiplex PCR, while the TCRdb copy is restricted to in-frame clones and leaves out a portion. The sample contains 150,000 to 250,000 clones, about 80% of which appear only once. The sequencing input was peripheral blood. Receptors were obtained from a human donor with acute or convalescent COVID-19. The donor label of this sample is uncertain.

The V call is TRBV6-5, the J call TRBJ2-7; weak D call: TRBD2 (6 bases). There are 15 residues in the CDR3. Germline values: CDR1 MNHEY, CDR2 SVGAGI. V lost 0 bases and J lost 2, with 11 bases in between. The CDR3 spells CASSYSMRGPYEQYF. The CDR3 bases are TGTGCCAGCAGTTACTCGATGCGGGGCCCCTACGAGCAGTACTTC.

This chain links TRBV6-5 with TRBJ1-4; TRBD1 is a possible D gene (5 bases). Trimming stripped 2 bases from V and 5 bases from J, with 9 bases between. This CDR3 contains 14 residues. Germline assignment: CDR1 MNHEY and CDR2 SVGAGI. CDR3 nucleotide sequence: TGTGCCAGCAGTTACGGGGCAGGAAATGAAAAACTGTTTTTT. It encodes CASSYGAGNEKLFF.

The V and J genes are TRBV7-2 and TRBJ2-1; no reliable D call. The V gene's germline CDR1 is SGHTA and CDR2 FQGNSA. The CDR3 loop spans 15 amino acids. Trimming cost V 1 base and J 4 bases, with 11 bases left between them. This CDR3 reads CASSLEWATYNEQFF. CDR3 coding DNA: TGTGCCAGCAGCTTAGAATGGGCTACTTACAATGAGCAGTTCTTC. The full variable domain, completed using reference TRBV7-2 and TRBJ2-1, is GAGVSQSPSNKVTEKGKDVELRCDPISGHTALYWYRQSLGQGLEFLIYFQGNSAPDKSGLPSDRFSAERTGGSVSTLTIQRTQQEDSAVYLCASSLEWATYNEQFFGPGTRLTVL.

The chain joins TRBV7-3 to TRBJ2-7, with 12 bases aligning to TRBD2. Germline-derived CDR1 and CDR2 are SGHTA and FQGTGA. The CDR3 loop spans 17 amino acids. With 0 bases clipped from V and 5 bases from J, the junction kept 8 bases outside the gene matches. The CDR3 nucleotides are TGTGCCAGCAGCTTAACGAGACTAGCGGGAGAGCGCGACGAGCAGTACTTC. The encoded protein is CASSLTRLAGERDEQYF.

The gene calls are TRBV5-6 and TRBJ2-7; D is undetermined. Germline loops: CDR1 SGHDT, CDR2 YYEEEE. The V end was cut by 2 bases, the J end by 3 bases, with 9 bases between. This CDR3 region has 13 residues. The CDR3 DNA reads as TGTGCCAGCAGCTTAACACATGACTACGAGCAGTACTTC. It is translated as CASSLTHDYEQYF.

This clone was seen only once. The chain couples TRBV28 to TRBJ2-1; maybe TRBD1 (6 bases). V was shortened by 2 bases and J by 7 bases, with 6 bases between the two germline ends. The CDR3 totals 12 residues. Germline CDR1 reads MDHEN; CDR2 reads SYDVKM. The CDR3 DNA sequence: TGTGCCAGCAGTTTAACAGGGAATGAGCAGTTCTTC. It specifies CASSLTGNEQFF.

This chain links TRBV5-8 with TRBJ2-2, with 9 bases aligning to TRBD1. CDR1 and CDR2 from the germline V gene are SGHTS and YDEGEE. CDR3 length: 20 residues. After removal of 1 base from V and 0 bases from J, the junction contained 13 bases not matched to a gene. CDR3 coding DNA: TGTGCCAGCAGCTTGACAGGGGGCCATTCTACCTTCGCGAACACCGGGGAGCTGTTTTTT. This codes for CASSLTGGHSTFANTGELFF.

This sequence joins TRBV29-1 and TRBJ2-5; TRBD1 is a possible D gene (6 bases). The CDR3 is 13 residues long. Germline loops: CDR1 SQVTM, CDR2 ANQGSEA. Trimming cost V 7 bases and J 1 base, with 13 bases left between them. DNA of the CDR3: TGCAGCGCTAACGGACAGAGCCAAGAGACCCAGTACTTC. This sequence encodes CSANGQSQETQYF.

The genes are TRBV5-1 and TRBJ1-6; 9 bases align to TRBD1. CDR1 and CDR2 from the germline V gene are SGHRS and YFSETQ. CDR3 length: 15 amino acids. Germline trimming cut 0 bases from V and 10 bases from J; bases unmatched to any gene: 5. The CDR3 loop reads CASSLEGTGSSPLHF. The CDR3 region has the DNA TGCGCCAGCAGCTTGGAGGGGACAGGGTCGTCACCCCTCCACTTT. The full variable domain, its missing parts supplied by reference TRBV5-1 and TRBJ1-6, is KAGVTQTPRYLIKTRGQQVTLSCSPISGHRSVSWYQQTPGQGLQFLFEYFSETQRNKGNFPGRFSGRQFSNSRSEMNVSTLELGDSALYLCASSLEGTGSSPLHFGNGTRLTVT.

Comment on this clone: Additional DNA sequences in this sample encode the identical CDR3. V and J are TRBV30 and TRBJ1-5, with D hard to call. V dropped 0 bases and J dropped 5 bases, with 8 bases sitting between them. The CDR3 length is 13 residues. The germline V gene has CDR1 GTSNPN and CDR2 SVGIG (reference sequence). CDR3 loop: CAWSVGGDQPQHF. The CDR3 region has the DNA TGTGCCTGGAGTGTAGGCGGGGATCAGCCCCAGCATTTT.

The DNA of the CDR3 is TGTGCCAGCAGTTTACTAGCGGGAGGCGCCGGGGAGCTGTTTTTT. Translating gives CASSLLAGGAGELFF. The chain is built from TRBV27 and TRBJ2-2; 11 bases are shared with TRBD2. Per the germline V gene, CDR1 is MNHEY and CDR2 is SMNVEV (reference sequence). J lost 6 bases, V lost 2 bases, and 2 bases had no gene match. The CDR3 sequence is 15 residues long.